This TCR beta chain originates from a study of T cells expressing NK-cell markers. Study-level background: HCMV seropositivity characterized most of the eight sequenced donors, and seronegativity one.

For each CDR3 protein, TCRdb gives one entry from its re-call of the 5' RACE reads, without DNA. Its listing shows roughly 280,000 distinct CDR3 sequences. This CDR3 is built from 15 residues. The germline gives CDR1 MNHEY, CDR2 SVGEGT. A word on this clonotype: Its antigen is unknown.

The study's findings and limits: Four donors' CD3+CD56-NKG2C+ cells were dominated by the same clonotypes. Dominant NKG2C+ clonotypes in six donors made up about 1.0-7.5% of CD8+ T cells.

Sequenced input: blood T cells: a sorted CD56 or NKG2C T cell subset, CD4+ or CD8+ T cells, or bulk PBMC T cells (not recorded which). The origin of this receptor is a man younger than 35 in good health. The chain joins TRBV6-2 or TRBV6-3 to TRBJ2-1. The CDR3 here is CASSYTVKTYNEQFF.